These T cell receptor beta chains were read from a single sample in a study of brain T cells in children with intractable seizures. The assay was immunoSEQ multiplex PCR, and TCRdb's table has in-frame clones only and misses some. The repertoire holds roughly 80,000 clones, with more than 75% as singletons. Sample: peripheral blood, taken at surgery. These receptors all come from a girl aged 2 to 9 with Rasmussen encephalitis and intractable seizures. The conserved cysteine and the conserved F or W are not part of the CDR3 here. Fields, in order: J gene, D gene, V gene, CDR3 protein. A D gene is named only where the DNA matches it firmly.

>TRBJ1-6|NA|TRBV27
ASSKGGSLH
>TRBJ1-1|NA|TRBV12-2
ASRLARRGRNTEAF
>TRBJ2-3|TRBD1|TRBV7-2
ASNPGQASYTQY
>TRBJ2-1|NA|TRBV27
ASSLDGSSYNEQF
>TRBJ1-1|NA|TRBV12-3/TRBV12-4
ASGWGDTEAF
>TRBJ1-2|NA|TRBV6-1
ASSERGASRYYGYT
>TRBJ1-1|NA|TRBV5-6
ASSLGEGSTEAF
>TRBJ2-5|TRBD2|TRBV11-2
ASSLDPSGGAGTQY
>TRBJ1-2|NA|TRBV30
AFEAAYGYT
>TRBJ1-5|NA|TRBV30
ACSGGRNQPQH
>TRBJ2-4|NA|TRBV29-1
SVEDWSSRAGNIQY
>TRBJ2-3|TRBD2|TRBV19
ASSIGERDTDTQY
>TRBJ2-7|NA|TRBV11-2
ASSLAFEQY
>TRBJ1-3|TRBD1|TRBV6-6
ASSHGQGRGNTIY
>TRBJ1-2|NA|TRBV9
ASSVVGGPAYGYT
>TRBJ1-5|NA|TRBV2
ASTGETNQPQH